This TCR beta chain was identified in a study of regulatory T cells in long-lasting Graves disease. Arm-PCR of CDR3 regions and iRepertoire HTBI primers were the basis on which TCR beta libraries were built. TCRdb ran MiXCR on the multiplex PCR reads and lists one entry per CDR3 protein. The sample records about 660,000 distinct CDR3 sequences, around 30% being singletons. Stated time point: persistent/refractory GD, antithyroid drugs over 5 years with positive TRAb. The TCR library was made from RNA that had been extracted from PBMCs in TRIzol. The CDR3 extends over 15 amino acids. Trimming left V 0 bases short and J 8 bases short, with 14 bases between. Germline values: CDR1 GTSNPN, CDR2 SVGIG (reference sequence).

This chain joins TRBV30 and TRBJ1-6; D is undetermined. The receptor's source is a female donor with Graves disease. The material sequenced was peripheral blood mononuclear cells (PBMCs), taken when the disease was refractory, from a patient treated with antithyroid drugs. CDR3 in amino acids: CAWSVTLTGDSPLHF. The CDR3 DNA is TGTGCCTGGAGTGTGACTCTTACCGGGGATTCACCCCTCCACTTT.